The 32 T cell receptor beta chains listed next were all sequenced from one sample in a study of blood T cell repertoires in COVID-19. The protocol was immunoSEQ multiplex PCR, while the TCRdb copy is restricted to in-frame clones and leaves out a portion. The table has 110,000 or so clones, approximately 85% seen once. Sequencing was done on a sample of peripheral blood. These receptors were collected from a woman aged 55 to 70 with COVID-19, enrolled during active disease.

This chain links TRBV28 with TRBJ1-1; TRBD1 agrees at 7 bases. CDR3 length equals 14 residues. Germline loops: CDR1 MDHEN, CDR2 SYDVKM. V was clipped by 5 bases and J by 7 bases; unmatched bases: 10. The CDR3 loop is CASSRLTGLDEAFF. The DNA of the CDR3 is TGTGCCAGCAGTCGCTTGACAGGGCTAGATGAAGCTTTCTTT. The full variable domain, rest sourced from reference TRBV28 and TRBJ1-1, is DVKVTQSSRYLVKRTGEKVFLECVQDMDHENMFWYRQDPGLGLRLIYFSYDVKMKEKGDIPEGYSVSREKKERFSLILESASTNQTSMYLCASSRLTGLDEAFFGQGTRLTVV.

This CDR3 is CASSLDGQDTYEQYF. The CDR3 nucleotides are TGTGCCAGCAGCTTAGATGGTCAGGACACCTACGAGCAGTACTTC. The chain uses TRBV11-2 and TRBJ2-7, with D possibly being TRBD1 (5 bases). The CDR3 has 15 residues. Trimming left V 0 bases short and J 2 bases short, with 11 bases between. Germline assignment: CDR1 SGHAT and CDR2 FQNNGV.

The genes are TRBV30 and TRBJ1-3; D remains ambiguous. The CDR3 is 14 amino acids. From germline, CDR1 is GTSNPN and CDR2 SVGIG (reference sequence). The ends were cut back, 3 bases at V and 0 bases at J, with 9 bases in the middle. CDR3: CAWSHFDSGNTIYF. DNA of the CDR3: TGTGCCTGGAGCCACTTCGACTCTGGAAACACCATATATTTT.

The rearrangement joins TRBV10-3 to TRBJ2-3; unclear D gene. Trimming pared 7 bases from V and 4 bases from J, leaving 6 bases between. Per germline, CDR1 ENHRY and CDR2 SYGVKD. The CDR3 is made up of 11 amino acids. The CDR3 loop is CAIKLSDTQYF. In nucleotides, the CDR3 is TGTGCCATCAAGCTTTCAGATACGCAGTATTTT.

The V and J genes are TRBV6-5 and TRBJ1-4; 7 nucleotides align to TRBD1. After removal of 5 bases from V and 0 bases from J, the junction contained 3 bases not matched to a gene. The CDR3 is 15 amino acids. The V gene's germline CDR1 is MNHEY and CDR2 SVGAGI. CDR3 nucleotide sequence: TGTGCCAGCAGTCAAACAGGGGCAACTAATGAAAAACTGTTTTTT. It is translated as CASSQTGATNEKLFF.

V gene TRBV11-2 combines with J gene TRBJ1-2; D possibly corresponds to TRBD1 (5 bases). Germline-derived CDR1 and CDR2 are SGHAT and FQNNGV. The CDR3 has 15 residues. Trimming took off 2 bases at V and 1 base at J, with 11 bases between the two ends. The CDR3 DNA reads as TGTGCCAGCAGCTTATGGACGGGGGGTAACTATGGCTACACCTTC. This gives the protein CASSLWTGGNYGYTF.

The chain links TRBV7-2 to TRBJ1-6; perhaps TRBD1 as D (6 bases). Trimming stripped 4 bases from V and 7 bases from J, with 14 bases between. The germline V gene encodes CDR1 SGHTA and CDR2 FQGNSA. The length of the CDR3 is 15 residues. CDR3 sequence (DNA): TGTGCCAGCAGCTCGGGACAATACTGGAATTCACCCCTCCACTTT. Translating gives CASSSGQYWNSPLHF.

The CDR3 reads CASSIETGRALQAKNIQYF. DNA for the CDR3: TGTGCCAGTAGTATCGAGACAGGTCGCGCCCTTCAAGCCAAAAACATTCAGTACTTC. The chain has TRBV19 and TRBJ2-4, with a possible D match to TRBD1 (6 bases). The CDR3 sequence is 19 residues long. Trimming stripped 3 bases from V and 0 bases from J, with 21 bases between. The germline V gene encodes CDR1 LNHDA and CDR2 SQIVND (reference sequence).

The V gene is TRBV10-1, the J gene TRBJ2-7; TRBD2 matches at 7 bases. With 9 bases clipped from V and 5 bases from J, the junction kept 10 bases outside the gene matches. CDR1 WNHNN and CDR2 SYGVQD come from the germline V gene (reference sequence). This CDR3 contains 13 residues. In nucleotides, the CDR3 is TGCGCCAGTGGGGAGGGGAGTGGGAACGAGCAGTACTTC. As protein: CASGEGSGNEQYF.

This clone showed up just a few times. The chain joins TRBV7-9 to TRBJ1-1, with D perhaps TRBD1 (5 bases). The germline V and J ends were trimmed by 1 base and 6 bases, with 15 bases remaining between them. Germline V gene data show CDR1 as SEHNR and CDR2 as FQNEAQ (reference sequence). The CDR3 extends over 15 amino acids. CDR3 bases: TGTGCCAGCAGCTTAGGGGCGAGGGGACTCTCTGAAGCTTTCTTT. It specifies CASSLGARGLSEAFF.

This clone was counted between two and nine times. The chain combines TRBV5-8 with TRBJ1-5; 9 nucleotides match TRBD1. The length of the CDR3 is 15 residues. V trimming: 4 bases; J trimming: 6 bases; junction bases outside the gene matches: 8. The germline CDR1 and CDR2 sequences are SGHTS and YDEGEE. CDR3 bases: TGTGCCAGCAGCCAAACGGGACAGGGTGGTCAGCCCCAGCATTTT. Translated: CASSQTGQGGQPQHF.

The chain joins TRBV5-4 to TRBJ2-3; D is perhaps TRBD1 (5 bases). CDR1 and CDR2 from the germline V gene are SGHNT and YYREEE (reference sequence). The ends were cut back, 3 bases at V and 1 base at J, with 6 bases in the middle. This CDR3 is 13 amino acids long. For the CDR3, the DNA is TGTGCCAGCAGCTGGACACGCACAGATACGCAGTATTTT. Protein: CASSWTRTDTQYF.

This sequence joins TRBV5-4 and TRBJ1-2, with D hard to call. Germline V gives CDR1 SGHNT, CDR2 YYREEE (reference sequence). This CDR3 comprises 12 residues. V lost 4 bases to trimming and J lost 7 bases, with 11 bases between them. The CDR3 loop reads CASSTSPRGYTF. The CDR3 bases are TGTGCCAGCAGCACATCACCTCGTGGCTACACCTTC.

J is TRBJ2-2 and V is TRBV11-3, with no clear D. Germline assignment: CDR1 SGHNT and CDR2 YENEEA. The CDR3 is 15 amino acids. V lost 4 bases and J lost 0, with 9 bases in between. The CDR3 spells CASSSSYPNTGELFF. Here the CDR3 DNA reads TGTGCCAGCAGCTCGTCCTATCCGAACACCGGGGAGCTGTTTTTT.

This sequence joins TRBV5-4 and TRBJ2-5, with TRBD2 identical over 11 bases. Germline CDR1 SGHNT, CDR2 YYREEE (reference sequence). The CDR3 is made up of 14 amino acids. With 4 bases clipped from V and 5 bases from J, the junction kept 4 bases outside the gene matches. The CDR3 reads CASSLAGGKETQYF. CDR3 DNA: TGTGCCAGCAGCCTAGCGGGGGGTAAGGAGACCCAGTACTTC.

The V call is TRBV9, the J call TRBJ2-5; 7 positions match TRBD1. Trimming took 0 bases from V and 2 from J; bases not matched to a gene: 4. From germline, CDR1 is SGDLS and CDR2 YYNGEE. The CDR3 extends over 15 amino acids. The CDR3 loop reads CASSVVGQTQETQYF. CDR3 sequence (DNA): TGTGCCAGCAGCGTAGTGGGACAGACACAAGAGACCCAGTACTTC.

This chain uses TRBV7-2 with TRBJ1-2; 10 bases are a match to TRBD1. The germline gives CDR1 SGHTA, CDR2 FQGNSA. V dropped 0 bases and J dropped 2; count of bases not matched to a gene: 3. This CDR3 is 16 amino acids long. CDR3 sequence (DNA): TGTGCCAGCAGCTTAGCGGCGGGACAGGGGAACTATGGCTACACCTTC. The encoded protein is CASSLAAGQGNYGYTF.

The V and J genes are TRBV2 and TRBJ1-2; tentatively, D is TRBD1 (5 bases). V lost 8 bases and J 4 bases, leaving 17 bases between the germline ends. Germline CDR1 and CDR2: SNHLY and FYNNEI. The CDR3 sequence is 14 residues long. For the CDR3, the DNA is TGTGCCAGCCACCCTCCGGGGGGAAGCTATGGCTACACCTTC. Amino acids: CASHPPGGSYGYTF.

The chain recombines TRBV18 with TRBJ1-2; TRBD1 matches at 12 bases. V dropped 0 bases and J dropped 4; count of bases not matched to a gene: 3. The CDR3 contains 16 residues. CDR1 is KGHSH and CDR2 is LQKENI in the germline V gene. This chain's CDR3 is CASSPPGTGGPYGYTF. DNA of the CDR3: TGTGCCAGCTCACCACCCGGGACAGGGGGCCCCTATGGCTACACCTTC.

The chain links TRBV7-8 to TRBJ1-4, with 7 nucleotides matching TRBD1. Germline V CDR1 and CDR2: SGHVS, FQNEAQ. The J segment lost 4 bases and the V segment lost 4 bases, leaving 6 bases of the junction unmatched. The CDR3 has 15 amino acids. The CDR3 DNA reads TGTGCCAGCAGCTCCGATGGGACAGTTAATGAAAAACTGTTTTTT. Protein sequence: CASSSDGTVNEKLFF.

This chain links TRBV5-4 with TRBJ2-5; TRBD2 aligns across 11 bases. Germline V gene lookup returns CDR1 SGHNT and CDR2 YYREEE (reference sequence). The ends lost 4 bases at V and 5 bases at J; junction bases unmatched: 13. This CDR3 has 17 residues. The CDR3 loop reads CASSHQNLAGGRETQYF. The CDR3 coding sequence is TGTGCCAGCAGCCATCAAAACTTAGCGGGGGGGCGGGAGACCCAGTACTTC.

This clone has just a few counts. The chain links TRBV4-1 to TRBJ2-7; maybe TRBD1 (6 bases). The CDR3 loop spans 14 amino acids. In germline, CDR1 is MGHRA, CDR2 YSYEKL. The ends were cut back, 1 base at V and 3 bases at J, with 10 bases in the middle. The CDR3 region is CASSQVIQGYEQYF. The CDR3 DNA follows: TGCGCCAGCAGCCAAGTGATACAGGGCTACGAGCAGTACTTC.

The chain recombines TRBV4-3 with TRBJ1-2; a weak D match, TRBD1 (5 bases). Looked up from germline, CDR1 is LGHNA and CDR2 is YSLEER. Trimming pared 1 base from V and 2 bases from J, leaving 14 bases between. The CDR3 loop spans 16 amino acids. CDR3 sequence (DNA): TGCGCCAGCAGCCAAGCGGTTGGGGCGATCAACTATGGCTACACCTTC. This codes for CASSQAVGAINYGYTF.

The V and J genes are TRBV6-5 and TRBJ2-1; 13 bases line up with TRBD2. J gave up 15 bases and V 5 bases, and 7 bases lay outside the gene matches. From germline, CDR1 is MNHEY and CDR2 SVGAGI. The CDR3 is 13 amino acids. This CDR3 reads CASSLSTSGGWFF. DNA for the CDR3: TGTGCCAGCAGTCTATCGACTAGCGGGGGGTGGTTCTTC.

The chain employs TRBV5-4 and TRBJ1-1; the D is unclear. Germline V gene sequence: CDR1 SGHNT, CDR2 YYREEE (reference sequence). The V gene lost 4 bases and the J gene lost 2 bases, with 12 bases spanning the gap. CDR3 length: 14 residues. The DNA for the CDR3 is TGTGCCAGCAGCCTCAGTGTCTCTAACACTGAAGCTTTCTTT. Protein sequence: CASSLSVSNTEAFF. Variable domain in full (rest from reference TRBV5-4 and TRBJ1-1): ETGVTQSPTHLIKTRGQQVTLRCSSQSGHNTVSWYQQALGQGPQFIFQYYREEENGRGNFPPRFSGLQFPNYSSELNVNALELDDSALYLCASSLSVSNTEAFFGQGTRLTVV.

The CDR3 coding sequence is TGTGCCACCAGGGCCGAGGGTAACTATGGCTACACCTTC. Translating gives CATRAEGNYGYTF. V and J are TRBV24-1 and TRBJ1-2, with D unclear. V gave up 7 bases and J gave up 1 base, with 9 bases separating them. The CDR3 extends over 13 amino acids. Germline V CDR1 and CDR2: KGHDR, SFDVKD.

The chain couples TRBV18 to TRBJ1-4; 9 bases align to TRBD1. This CDR3 has 16 residues. Germline-derived CDR1 and CDR2 are KGHSH and LQKENI. V shed 4 bases and J 6 bases; nucleotides not matched to a gene: 9. This CDR3 is CASSRELRDRDEKLFF. The CDR3 DNA follows: TGTGCCAGCTCACGCGAATTACGGGACAGGGATGAAAAACTGTTTTTT.

This chain links TRBV5-1 with TRBJ2-7, with 11 nucleotides matching TRBD1. From germline, CDR1 is SGHRS and CDR2 YFSETQ. The CDR3 sequence is 16 residues long. V trimming: 0 bases; J trimming: 3 bases; junction bases outside the gene matches: 5. In DNA form, the CDR3 reads TGCGCCAGCAGCTTGGGGACAGGGGGCGCCGACTACGAGCAGTACTTC. It translates to CASSLGTGGADYEQYF.

The gene calls are TRBV5-1 and TRBJ2-7, with 9 bases matching TRBD1. Trimming took 5 bases from V and 8 from J; bases not matched to a gene: 11. CDR1 SGHRS and CDR2 YFSETQ come from the germline V gene. The CDR3 has 14 amino acids. The CDR3 spells CASRTGTGLPQQYF. The DNA for the CDR3 is TGCGCCAGCAGGACCGGGACAGGGCTGCCTCAGCAGTACTTC.

This chain joins TRBV19 and TRBJ1-1; TRBD1 agrees at 8 bases. V lost 6 bases to trimming and J lost 4 bases; unmatched junction nucleotides: 10. The CDR3 has 15 residues. Per germline, CDR1 LNHDA and CDR2 SQIVND (reference sequence). The DNA for the CDR3 is TGTGCCAGTAGCAGGGGACAGGCGGGGGCCACTGAAGCTTTCTTT. Its protein is CASSRGQAGATEAFF.

This CDR3 reads CASSLGAVSYNEQFF. The CDR3 nucleotides read TGCGCCAGCAGCTTGGGCGCCGTCTCCTACAATGAGCAGTTCTTC. The chain links TRBV5-1 to TRBJ2-1; D uncertain. CDR1 and CDR2 from the germline V gene are SGHRS and YFSETQ. The CDR3 has 15 amino acids. Deletions cut 0 bases from V and 0 bases from J, with 7 bases between.

The chain carries TRBV15 and TRBJ2-7, with D unclear. The V gene's germline CDR1 is LNHNV and CDR2 YYDKDF (reference sequence). The CDR3 extends over 15 amino acids. Trimming removed 3 bases at V and 5 bases at J, with 17 bases between. The CDR3 protein is CATSSYFPLVDEQYF. Here the CDR3 DNA reads TGTGCCACCAGCAGCTACTTCCCCCTCGTTGACGAGCAGTACTTC.